This T cell receptor beta chain was observed in a study of tumor and adjacent non-tumor tissue in lung cancer. Study observations and caveats: Top 100 clones took a larger repertoire share in normal lung.

This sample's RNA came from whole unsorted tissue. This non-tumor lung sample came from over 3 cm beyond the tumor edge. V gave up 4 bases and J gave up 5 bases; unmatched junction bases: 5. The CDR3 extends over 14 amino acids. Germline V gives CDR1 SGHVS, CDR2 FQNEAQ. As to this clonotype: No antigen is known for it. Since a much larger clone is just one base distant, this may be a read error.

A modified ARM-PCR protocol with three rounds of nested PCR amplified TCRbeta. A single record per CDR3 protein comes from TCRdb applying MiXCR to the multiplex PCR reads. The sample consists of some 80,000 distinct CDR3 sequences, around 76% of them appearing once. The chain recombines TRBV7-8 with TRBJ2-7, with 10 positions matching TRBD1. This sequence was found in a woman in her forties or fifties with non-small cell lung cancer. The sequenced sample consisted of distant non-tumor lung tissue. In DNA form, the CDR3 reads TGTGCCAGCAGCTCTGGGACAGGGGCCCACGAGCAGTACTTC. Its translation: CASSSGTGAHEQYF.